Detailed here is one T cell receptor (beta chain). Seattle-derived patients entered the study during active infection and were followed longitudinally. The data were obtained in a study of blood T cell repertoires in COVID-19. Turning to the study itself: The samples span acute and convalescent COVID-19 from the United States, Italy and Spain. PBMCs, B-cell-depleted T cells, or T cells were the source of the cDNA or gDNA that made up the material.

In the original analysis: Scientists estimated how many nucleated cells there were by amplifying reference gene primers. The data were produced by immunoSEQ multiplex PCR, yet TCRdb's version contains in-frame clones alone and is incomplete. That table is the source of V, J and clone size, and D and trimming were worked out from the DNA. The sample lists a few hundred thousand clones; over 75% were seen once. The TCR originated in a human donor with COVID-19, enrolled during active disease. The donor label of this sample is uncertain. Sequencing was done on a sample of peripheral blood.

CDR3 sequence: CASSRSGGTGGGAEAFF. CDR3 nucleotides: TGCGCCAGCAGCCGCTCGGGTGGGACAGGGGGTGGTGCTGAAGCTTTCTTT. This sequence joins TRBV5-1 and TRBJ1-1, with TRBD1 matching over 11 bases. The CDR3 contains 17 residues. Germline CDR1 and CDR2: SGHRS and YFSETQ. V lost 4 bases and J lost 6; bases outside the gene matches: 14. Drawing the rest from reference TRBV5-1 and TRBJ1-1, the complete variable domain is KAGVTQTPRYLIKTRGQQVTLSCSPISGHRSVSWYQQTPGQGLQFLFEYFSETQRNKGNFPGRFSGRQFSNSRSEMNVSTLELGDSALYLCASSRSGGTGGGAEAFFGQGTRLTVV.